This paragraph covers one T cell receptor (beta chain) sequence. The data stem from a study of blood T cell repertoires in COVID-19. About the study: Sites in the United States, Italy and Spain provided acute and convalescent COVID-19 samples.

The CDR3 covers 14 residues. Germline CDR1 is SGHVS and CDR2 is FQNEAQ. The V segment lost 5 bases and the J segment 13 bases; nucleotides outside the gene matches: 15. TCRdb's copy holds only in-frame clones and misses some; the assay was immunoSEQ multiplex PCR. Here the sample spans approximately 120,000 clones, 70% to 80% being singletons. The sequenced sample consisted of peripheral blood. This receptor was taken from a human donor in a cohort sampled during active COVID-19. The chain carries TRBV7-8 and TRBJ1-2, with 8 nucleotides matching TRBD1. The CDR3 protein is CASSPSLLDRAVTF. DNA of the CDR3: TGTGCCAGCAGCCCCTCACTCTTGGACAGGGCGGTCACCTTC.